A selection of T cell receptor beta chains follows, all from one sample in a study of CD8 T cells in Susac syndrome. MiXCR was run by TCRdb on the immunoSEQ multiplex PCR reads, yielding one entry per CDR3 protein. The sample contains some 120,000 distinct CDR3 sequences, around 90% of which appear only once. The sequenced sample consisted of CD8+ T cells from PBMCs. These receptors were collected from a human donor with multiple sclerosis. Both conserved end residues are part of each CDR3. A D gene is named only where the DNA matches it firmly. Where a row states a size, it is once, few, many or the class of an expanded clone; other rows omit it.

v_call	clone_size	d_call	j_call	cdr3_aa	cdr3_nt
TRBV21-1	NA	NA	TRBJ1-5	CASPKRGGQGAISNQPQHF	TGTGCCAGCCCCAAGCGGGGAGGACAGGGGGCGATAAGCAATCAGCCCCAGCATTTT
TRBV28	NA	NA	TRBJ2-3	CASSPRLGTDTQYF	TGTGCCAGCAGCCCTAGACTAGGCACAGATACGCAGTATTTT
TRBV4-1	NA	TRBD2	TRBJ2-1	CASSQEPLAAYNEQFF	TGCGCCAGCAGCCAAGAACCCCTAGCGGCATACAATGAGCAGTTCTTC
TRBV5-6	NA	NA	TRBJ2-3	CASSPTGGNTDTQYF	TGTGCCAGCAGCCCGACTGGCGGAAACACAGATACGCAGTATTTT
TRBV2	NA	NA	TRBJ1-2	CASTQGVYGYTF	TGTGCCAGCACACAGGGTGTCTATGGCTACACCTTC
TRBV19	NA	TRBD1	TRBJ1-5	CASSPRTGENQPQHF	TGTGCCAGTAGTCCACGGACAGGGGAAAATCAGCCCCAGCATTTT
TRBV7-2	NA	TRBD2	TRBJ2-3	CASSLEGLAGGVDTQYF	TGTGCCAGCAGCTTAGAGGGACTAGCGGGAGGGGTAGATACGCAGTATTTT
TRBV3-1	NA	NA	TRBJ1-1	CASSQETVLLNTEAFF	TGTGCCAGCAGCCAAGAGACAGTTCTTTTGAACACTGAAGCTTTCTTT
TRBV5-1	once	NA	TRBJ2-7	CASSEGLKLAYEQYF	TGCGCCAGCAGCGAAGGACTCAAGCTCGCCTACGAGCAGTACTTC
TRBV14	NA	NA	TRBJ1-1	CASSQAFPEVAFF	TGTGCCAGCAGCCAAGCATTCCCGGAGGTAGCTTTCTTT
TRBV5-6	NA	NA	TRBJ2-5	CASSLRTSLQETQYF	TGTGCCAGCAGCTTGAGAACCTCTTTACAAGAGACCCAGTACTTC
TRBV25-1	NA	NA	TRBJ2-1	CASSQQGYNEQFF	TGTGCCAGCAGTCAACAGGGTTACAATGAGCAGTTCTTC
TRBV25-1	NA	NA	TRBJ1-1	CATRWGITEAFF	TGTGCCACCCGGTGGGGAATCACTGAAGCTTTCTTT
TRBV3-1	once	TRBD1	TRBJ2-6	CASTPDRTSSGANVLTF	TGTGCCAGCACCCCGGACAGGACCTCCTCTGGGGCCAACGTCCTGACTTTC
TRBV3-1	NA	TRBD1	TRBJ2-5	CASSFTGDMETQYF	TGTGCCAGCAGCTTTACAGGGGATATGGAGACCCAGTACTTC
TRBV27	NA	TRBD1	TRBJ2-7	CASSLDRGQGFLEQYF	TGTGCCAGCAGTTTGGATCGAGGACAGGGGTTTTTGGAGCAGTACTTC
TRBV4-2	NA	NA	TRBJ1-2	CASSQGPTYGYTF	TGTGCCAGCAGCCAAGGTCCGACCTATGGCTACACCTTC
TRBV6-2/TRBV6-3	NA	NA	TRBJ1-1	CASSYSEGNTEAFF	TGTGCCAGCAGTTACTCGGAAGGTAACACTGAAGCTTTCTTT
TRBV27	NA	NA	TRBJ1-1	CASSLLRDWGIGGEAFF	TGTGCCAGCAGTCTCCTCCGCGATTGGGGAATCGGGGGTGAAGCTTTCTTT
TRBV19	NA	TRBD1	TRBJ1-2	CASSPPLTGDF	TGTGCCAGTAGCCCCCCCCTCACAGGGGACTTC
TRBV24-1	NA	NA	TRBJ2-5	CATSDPFQETQYF	TGTGCCACCAGTGATCCCTTCCAAGAGACCCAGTACTTC
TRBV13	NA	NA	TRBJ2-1	CASSRTEGSSSYNEQFF	TGTGCCAGCAGCCGGACAGAAGGGTCGAGCTCCTACAATGAGCAGTTCTTC
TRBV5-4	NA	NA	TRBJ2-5	CASSLSGGEETQYF	TGTGCCAGCAGCTTGTCAGGAGGGGAGGAGACCCAGTACTTC
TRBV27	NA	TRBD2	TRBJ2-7	CASTFSGRGTYEQYF	TGTGCCAGCACTTTTAGCGGGAGAGGAACCTACGAGCAGTACTTC
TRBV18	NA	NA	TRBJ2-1	CASSPLDEQFF	TGTGCCAGCTCACCATTGGATGAGCAGTTCTTC
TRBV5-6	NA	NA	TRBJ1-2	CASSTGTFYGYTF	TGTGCCAGCAGCACCGGGACTTTCTATGGCTACACCTTC
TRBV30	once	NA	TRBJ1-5	CAWRGRHTRGNQPQHF	TGTGCCTGGAGGGGGAGACACACACGGGGTAATCAGCCCCAGCATTTT
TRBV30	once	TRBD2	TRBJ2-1	CAWSVTSGISYNEQFF	TGTGCCTGGAGTGTTACTAGCGGGATCTCCTACAATGAGCAGTTCTTC
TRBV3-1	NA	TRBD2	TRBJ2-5	CASSHRLAGVHEWYF	TGTGCCAGCAGCCACCGACTAGCGGGAGTTCATGAGTGGTACTTC
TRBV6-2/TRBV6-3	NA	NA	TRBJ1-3	CASSSSGDGGNTIYF	TGTGCCAGCAGTTCCTCCGGGGACGGGGGAAACACCATATATTTT
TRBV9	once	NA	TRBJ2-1	CASSVGGGPYNEQFF	TGTGCCAGCAGCGTAGGTGGCGGTCCCTACAATGAGCAGTTCTTC
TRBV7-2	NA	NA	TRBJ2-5	CASSLKVLRQETQYF	TGTGCCAGCAGCTTAAAGGTATTACGGCAAGAGACCCAGTACTTC
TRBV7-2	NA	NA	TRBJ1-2	CASSLRQGYLVRGYTF	TGTGCCAGCAGCTTACGCCAAGGGTATTTGGTTCGTGGCTACACCTTC
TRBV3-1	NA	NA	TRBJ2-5	CASSQDRGPRPRRTQYF	TGTGCCAGCAGCCAAGATCGCGGACCGAGGCCTAGGCGGACCCAGTACTTC
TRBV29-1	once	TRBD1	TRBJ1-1	CSGVQGGRAEAFF	TGCAGCGGGGTACAGGGGGGGCGCGCTGAAGCTTTCTTT
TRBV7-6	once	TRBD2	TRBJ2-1	CASSFGLARNEQFF	TGTGCCAGCAGCTTCGGACTAGCCAGGAATGAGCAGTTCTTC
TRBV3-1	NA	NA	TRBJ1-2	CASSQDMAGASYGYTF	TGTGCCAGCAGCCAAGATATGGCAGGGGCTTCCTATGGCTACACCTTC
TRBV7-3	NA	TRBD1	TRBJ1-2	CASSPSAGTGASYGYTF	TGTGCCAGCAGCCCCTCCGCCGGGACAGGGGCCTCCTATGGCTACACCTTC
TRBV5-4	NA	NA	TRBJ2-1	CASSLLGSLPNEQFF	TGTGCCAGCAGCTTGTTAGGCTCGTTACCCAATGAGCAGTTCTTC
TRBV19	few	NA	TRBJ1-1	CATRLGGEAFF	TGTGCCACACGGTTGGGGGGTGAAGCTTTCTTT